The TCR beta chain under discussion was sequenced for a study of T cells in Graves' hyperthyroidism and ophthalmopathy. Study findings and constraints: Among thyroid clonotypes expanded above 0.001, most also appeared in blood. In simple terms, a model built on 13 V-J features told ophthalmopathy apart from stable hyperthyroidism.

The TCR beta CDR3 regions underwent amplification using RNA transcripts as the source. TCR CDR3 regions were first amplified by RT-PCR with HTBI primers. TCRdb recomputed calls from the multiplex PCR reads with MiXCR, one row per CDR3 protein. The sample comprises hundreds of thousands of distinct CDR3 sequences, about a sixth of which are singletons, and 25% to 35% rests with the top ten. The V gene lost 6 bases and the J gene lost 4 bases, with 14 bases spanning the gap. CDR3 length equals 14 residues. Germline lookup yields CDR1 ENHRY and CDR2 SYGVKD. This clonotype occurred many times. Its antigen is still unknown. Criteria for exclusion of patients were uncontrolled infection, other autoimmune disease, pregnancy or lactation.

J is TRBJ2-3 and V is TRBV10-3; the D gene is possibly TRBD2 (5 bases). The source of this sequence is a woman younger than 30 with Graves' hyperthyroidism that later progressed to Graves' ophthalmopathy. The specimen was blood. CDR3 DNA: TGTGCCATCAGCGGGATATCCCCCCCAGATACGCAGTATTTT. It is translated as CAISGISPPDTQYF.